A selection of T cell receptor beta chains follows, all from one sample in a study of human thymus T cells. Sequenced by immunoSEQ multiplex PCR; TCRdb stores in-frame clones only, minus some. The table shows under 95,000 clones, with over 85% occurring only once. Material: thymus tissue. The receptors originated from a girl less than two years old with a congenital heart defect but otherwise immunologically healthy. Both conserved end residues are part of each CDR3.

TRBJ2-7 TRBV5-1 CASSSWSSYEQYF
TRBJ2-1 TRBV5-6 CASSISGRGSSYNEQFF
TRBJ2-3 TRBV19 CASSIGVREGPTDTQYF
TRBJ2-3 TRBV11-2 CASSLVGRITDTQYF
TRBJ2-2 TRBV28 CASSPGVGELFF
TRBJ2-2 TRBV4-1 CASSPRGTEANTGELFF
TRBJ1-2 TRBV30 CAWSRQVGYTF
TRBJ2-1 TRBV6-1 CASSENGTSGSNEQFF
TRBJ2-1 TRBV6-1 CASSDEGNRVYNEQFF
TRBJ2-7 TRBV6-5 CASSYAPARDEQYF
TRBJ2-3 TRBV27 CASRTSGTDTQYF
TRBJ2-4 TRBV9 CASSVRGRTNIQYF
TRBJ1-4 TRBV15 CATSRDCKPRGRGLATNEKLFF
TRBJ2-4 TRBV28 CASSWPKNIQYF
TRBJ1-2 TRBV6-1 CASSEVGQDGGYTF
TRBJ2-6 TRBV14 CASSPTQTGIGGANVLTF
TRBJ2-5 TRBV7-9 CASSFGGGETQYF
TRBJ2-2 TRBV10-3 CAISGPGVSGTGELFF
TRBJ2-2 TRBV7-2 CASSLDAGGPTGELFF
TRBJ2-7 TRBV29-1 CSVVSYLSYEQYF
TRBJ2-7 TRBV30 CAWSVSPPPPPEQYF
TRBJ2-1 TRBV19 CASGPGRELYNEQFF
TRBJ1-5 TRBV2 CASRGGVAHQPQHF
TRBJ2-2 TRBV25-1 CASSEAGEATGELFF
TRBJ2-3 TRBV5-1 CASSPRNYYPLAGGSGDTQYF
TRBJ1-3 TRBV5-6 CASSLRDGSGNTIYF
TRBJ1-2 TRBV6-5 CASRRDTSPSYGYTF
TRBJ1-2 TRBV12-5 CASGFKNGRGGYTF
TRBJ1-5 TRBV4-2 CASSQDPVDRVTDSNQPQHF
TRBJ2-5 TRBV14 CASSQRAGGRETQYF
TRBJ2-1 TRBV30 CAWQREGPEQFF
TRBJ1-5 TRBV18 CASSSGRDQPQHF
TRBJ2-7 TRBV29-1 CSVRSSYEQYF
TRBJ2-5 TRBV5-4 CASSSPLGGQETQYF
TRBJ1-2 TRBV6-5 CASSLRDRGLKGYTF